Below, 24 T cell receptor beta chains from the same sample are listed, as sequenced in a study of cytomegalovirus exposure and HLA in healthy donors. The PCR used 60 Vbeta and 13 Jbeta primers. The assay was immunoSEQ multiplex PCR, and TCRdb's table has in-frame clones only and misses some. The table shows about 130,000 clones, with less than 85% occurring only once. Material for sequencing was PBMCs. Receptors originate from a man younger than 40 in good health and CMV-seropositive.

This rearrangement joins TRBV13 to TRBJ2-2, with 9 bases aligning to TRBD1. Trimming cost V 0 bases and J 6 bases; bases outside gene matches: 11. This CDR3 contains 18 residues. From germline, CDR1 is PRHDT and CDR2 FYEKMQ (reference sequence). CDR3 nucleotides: TGTGCCAGCAGCTTAGGCAAGGGACAGGGTACCCAATCCGGGGAGCTGTTTTTT. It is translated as CASSLGKGQGTQSGELFF.

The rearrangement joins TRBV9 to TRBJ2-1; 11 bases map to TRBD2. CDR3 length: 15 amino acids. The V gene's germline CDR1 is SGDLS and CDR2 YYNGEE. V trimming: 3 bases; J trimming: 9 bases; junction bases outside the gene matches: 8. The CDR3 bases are TGTGCCAGCAGCGCCGTTACTAGCGGGGGAGGTGAGCAGTTCTTC. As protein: CASSAVTSGGGEQFF.

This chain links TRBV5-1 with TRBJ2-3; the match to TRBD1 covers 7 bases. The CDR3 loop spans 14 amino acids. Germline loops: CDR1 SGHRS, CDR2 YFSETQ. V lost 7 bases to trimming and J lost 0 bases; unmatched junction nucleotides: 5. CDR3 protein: CASLRDSSTDTQYF. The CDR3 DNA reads TGCGCCAGCCTTAGGGACAGTAGCACAGATACGCAGTATTTT.

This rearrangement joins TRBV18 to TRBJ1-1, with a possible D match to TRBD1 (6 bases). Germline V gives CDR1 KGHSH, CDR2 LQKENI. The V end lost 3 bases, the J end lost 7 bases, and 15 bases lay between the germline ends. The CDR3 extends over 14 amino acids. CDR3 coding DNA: TGTGCCAGCTCACCTTACAGGGTCTTGGATGAAGCTTTCTTT. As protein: CASSPYRVLDEAFF.

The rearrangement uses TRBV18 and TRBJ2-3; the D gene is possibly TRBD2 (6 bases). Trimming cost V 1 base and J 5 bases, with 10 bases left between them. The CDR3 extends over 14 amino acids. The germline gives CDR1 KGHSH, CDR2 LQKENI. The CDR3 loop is CASSPQGGGDTQYF. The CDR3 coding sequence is TGTGCCAGCTCACCACAGGGAGGCGGAGATACGCAGTATTTT.

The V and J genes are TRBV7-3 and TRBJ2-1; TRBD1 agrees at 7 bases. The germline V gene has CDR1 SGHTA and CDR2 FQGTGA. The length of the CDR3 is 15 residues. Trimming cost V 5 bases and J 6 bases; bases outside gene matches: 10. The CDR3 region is CASSAFNRQGNEQFF. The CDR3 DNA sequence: TGTGCCAGCAGCGCGTTTAACCGACAGGGCAATGAGCAGTTCTTC. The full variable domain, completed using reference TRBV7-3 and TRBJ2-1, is GAGVSQTPSNKVTEKGKYVELRCDPISGHTALYWYRQSLGQGPEFLIYFQGTGAADDSGLPNDRFFAVRPEGSVSTLKIQRTERGDSAVYLCASSAFNRQGNEQFFGPGTRLTVL.

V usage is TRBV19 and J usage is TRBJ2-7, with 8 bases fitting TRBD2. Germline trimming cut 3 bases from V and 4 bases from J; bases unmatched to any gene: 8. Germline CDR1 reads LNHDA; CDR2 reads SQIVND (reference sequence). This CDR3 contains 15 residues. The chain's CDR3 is CASSMTAGASYEQYF. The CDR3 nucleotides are TGTGCCAGTAGTATGACAGCGGGGGCGAGTTACGAGCAGTACTTC.

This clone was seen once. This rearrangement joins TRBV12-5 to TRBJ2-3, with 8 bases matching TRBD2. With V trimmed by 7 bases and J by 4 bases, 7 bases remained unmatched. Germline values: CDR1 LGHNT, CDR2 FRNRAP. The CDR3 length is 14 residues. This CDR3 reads CASEGTGGPDTQYF. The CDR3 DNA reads TGTGCTAGTGAGGGGACGGGGGGGCCAGATACGCAGTATTTT.

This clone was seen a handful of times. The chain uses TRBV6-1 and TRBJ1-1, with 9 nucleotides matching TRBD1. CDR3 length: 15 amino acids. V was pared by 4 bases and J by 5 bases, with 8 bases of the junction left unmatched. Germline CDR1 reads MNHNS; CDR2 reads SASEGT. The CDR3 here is CASSVTGGAGTEAFF. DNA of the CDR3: TGTGCCAGCAGTGTAACAGGGGGCGCAGGAACTGAAGCTTTCTTT.

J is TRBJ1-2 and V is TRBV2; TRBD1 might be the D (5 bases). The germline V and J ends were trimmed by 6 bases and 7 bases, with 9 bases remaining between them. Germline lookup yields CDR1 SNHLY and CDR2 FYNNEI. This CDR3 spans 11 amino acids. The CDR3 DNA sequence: TGTGCCAGCAGGGAGGGGATTGGCTACACCTTC. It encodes CASREGIGYTF.

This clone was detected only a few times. The CDR3 loop is CASSFKGDSNQPQHF. CDR3 in DNA: TGTGCCAGCAGTTTTAAAGGGGATAGCAATCAGCCCCAGCATTTT. The V and J genes are TRBV28 and TRBJ1-5, with D perhaps matching TRBD1 (5 bases). Germline assignment: CDR1 MDHEN and CDR2 SYDVKM. V lost 3 bases, J lost 0 bases, and 9 bases lay in between. This CDR3 has 15 amino acids.

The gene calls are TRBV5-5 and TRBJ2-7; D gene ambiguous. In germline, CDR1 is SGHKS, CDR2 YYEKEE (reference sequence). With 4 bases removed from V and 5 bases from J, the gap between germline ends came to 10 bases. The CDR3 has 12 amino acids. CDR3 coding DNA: TGTGCCAGCAGCGCTAGTCTCCACGAGCAGTACTTC. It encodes CASSASLHEQYF.

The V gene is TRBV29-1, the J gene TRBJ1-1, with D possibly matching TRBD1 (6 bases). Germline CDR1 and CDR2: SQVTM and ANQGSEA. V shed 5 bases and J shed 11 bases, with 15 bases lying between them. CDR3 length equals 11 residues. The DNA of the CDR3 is TGCAGCGTTACCACAGGGTCCTCGGCTTTCTTT. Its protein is CSVTTGSSAFF.

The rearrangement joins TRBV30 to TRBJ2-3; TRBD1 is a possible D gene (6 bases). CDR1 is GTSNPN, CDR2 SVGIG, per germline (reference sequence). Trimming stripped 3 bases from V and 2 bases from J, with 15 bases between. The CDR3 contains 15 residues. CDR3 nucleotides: TGTGCCTGGAGCGAGTACAGGGCTATCACAGATACGCAGTATTTT. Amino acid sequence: CAWSEYRAITDTQYF.

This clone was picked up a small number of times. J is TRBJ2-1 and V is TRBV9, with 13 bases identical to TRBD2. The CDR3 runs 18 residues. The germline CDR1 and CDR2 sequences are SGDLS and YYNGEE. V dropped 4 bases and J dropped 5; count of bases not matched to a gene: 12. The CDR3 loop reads CASSSSFSGTSGNNEQFF. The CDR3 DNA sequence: TGTGCCAGCAGCAGTAGTTTTTCCGGGACTAGCGGGAACAATGAGCAGTTCTTC.

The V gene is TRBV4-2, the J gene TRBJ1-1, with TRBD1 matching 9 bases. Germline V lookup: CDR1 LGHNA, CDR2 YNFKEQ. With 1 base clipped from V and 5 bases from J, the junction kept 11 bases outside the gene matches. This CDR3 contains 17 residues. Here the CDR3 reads CASSQVPGQGSGTEAFF. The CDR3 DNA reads TGTGCCAGCAGCCAAGTCCCGGGACAGGGTTCAGGGACTGAAGCTTTCTTT.

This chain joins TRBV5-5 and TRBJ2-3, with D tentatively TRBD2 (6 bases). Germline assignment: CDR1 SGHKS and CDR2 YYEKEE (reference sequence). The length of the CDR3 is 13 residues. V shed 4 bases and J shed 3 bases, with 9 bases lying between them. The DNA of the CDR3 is TGTGCCAGCAGCCGCGGGGTTACAGATACGCAGTATTTT. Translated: CASSRGVTDTQYF.

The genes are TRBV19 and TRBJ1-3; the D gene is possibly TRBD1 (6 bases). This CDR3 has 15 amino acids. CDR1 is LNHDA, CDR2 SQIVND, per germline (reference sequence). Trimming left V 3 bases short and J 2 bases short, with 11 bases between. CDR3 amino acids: CASSIEGQPGNTIYF. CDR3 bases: TGTGCCAGTAGTATTGAAGGACAGCCTGGAAACACCATATATTTT.

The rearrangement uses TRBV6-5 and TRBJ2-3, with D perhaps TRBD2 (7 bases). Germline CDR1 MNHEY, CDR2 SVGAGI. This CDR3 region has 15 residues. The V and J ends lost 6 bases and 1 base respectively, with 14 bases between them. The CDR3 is CASRGGALGTDTQYF. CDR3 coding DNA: TGTGCCAGCAGGGGGGGGGCCCTAGGCACAGATACGCAGTATTTT.

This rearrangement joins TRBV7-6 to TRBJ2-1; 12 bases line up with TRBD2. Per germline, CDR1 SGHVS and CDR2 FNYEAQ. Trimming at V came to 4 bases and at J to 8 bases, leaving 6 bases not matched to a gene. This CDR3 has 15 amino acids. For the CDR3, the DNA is TGTGCCAGCAGCTCACCTAGCGGGGGGGCCCATGAGCAGTTCTTC. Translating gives CASSSPSGGAHEQFF.

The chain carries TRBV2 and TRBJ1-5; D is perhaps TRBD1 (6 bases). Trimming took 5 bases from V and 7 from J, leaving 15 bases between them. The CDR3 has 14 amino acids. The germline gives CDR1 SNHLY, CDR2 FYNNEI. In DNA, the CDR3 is TGTGCCAGCAGTTATACAGGGCTGGGGCAGCCCCAGCATTTT. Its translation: CASSYTGLGQPQHF. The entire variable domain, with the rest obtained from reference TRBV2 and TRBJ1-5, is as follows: EPEVTQTPSHQVTQMGQEVILRCVPISNHLYFYWYRQILGQKVEFLVSFYNNEISEKSEIFDDQFSVERPDGSNFTLKIRSTKLEDSAMYFCASSYTGLGQPQHFGDGTRLSIL.

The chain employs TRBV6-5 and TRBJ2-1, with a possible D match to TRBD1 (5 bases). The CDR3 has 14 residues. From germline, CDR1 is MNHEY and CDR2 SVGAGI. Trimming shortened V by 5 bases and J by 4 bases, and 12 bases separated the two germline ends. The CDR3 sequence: CASSPRTLYNEQFF. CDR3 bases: TGTGCCAGCAGTCCCCGGACACTGTACAATGAGCAGTTCTTC.

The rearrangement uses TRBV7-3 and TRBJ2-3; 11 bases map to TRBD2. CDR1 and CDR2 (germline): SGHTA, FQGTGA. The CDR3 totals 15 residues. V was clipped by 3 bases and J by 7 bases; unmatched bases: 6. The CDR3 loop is CASSFSGGASNTQYF. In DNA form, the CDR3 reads TGTGCCAGCAGCTTTAGCGGGGGGGCCTCAAATACGCAGTATTTT.

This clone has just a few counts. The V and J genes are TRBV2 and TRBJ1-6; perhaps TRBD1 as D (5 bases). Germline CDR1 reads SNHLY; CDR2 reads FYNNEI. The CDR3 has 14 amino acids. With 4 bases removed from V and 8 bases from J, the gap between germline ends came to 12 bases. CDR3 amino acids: CASSGGWGDSPLHF. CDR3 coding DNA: TGTGCCAGCAGTGGGGGGTGGGGGGATTCACCCCTCCACTTT.